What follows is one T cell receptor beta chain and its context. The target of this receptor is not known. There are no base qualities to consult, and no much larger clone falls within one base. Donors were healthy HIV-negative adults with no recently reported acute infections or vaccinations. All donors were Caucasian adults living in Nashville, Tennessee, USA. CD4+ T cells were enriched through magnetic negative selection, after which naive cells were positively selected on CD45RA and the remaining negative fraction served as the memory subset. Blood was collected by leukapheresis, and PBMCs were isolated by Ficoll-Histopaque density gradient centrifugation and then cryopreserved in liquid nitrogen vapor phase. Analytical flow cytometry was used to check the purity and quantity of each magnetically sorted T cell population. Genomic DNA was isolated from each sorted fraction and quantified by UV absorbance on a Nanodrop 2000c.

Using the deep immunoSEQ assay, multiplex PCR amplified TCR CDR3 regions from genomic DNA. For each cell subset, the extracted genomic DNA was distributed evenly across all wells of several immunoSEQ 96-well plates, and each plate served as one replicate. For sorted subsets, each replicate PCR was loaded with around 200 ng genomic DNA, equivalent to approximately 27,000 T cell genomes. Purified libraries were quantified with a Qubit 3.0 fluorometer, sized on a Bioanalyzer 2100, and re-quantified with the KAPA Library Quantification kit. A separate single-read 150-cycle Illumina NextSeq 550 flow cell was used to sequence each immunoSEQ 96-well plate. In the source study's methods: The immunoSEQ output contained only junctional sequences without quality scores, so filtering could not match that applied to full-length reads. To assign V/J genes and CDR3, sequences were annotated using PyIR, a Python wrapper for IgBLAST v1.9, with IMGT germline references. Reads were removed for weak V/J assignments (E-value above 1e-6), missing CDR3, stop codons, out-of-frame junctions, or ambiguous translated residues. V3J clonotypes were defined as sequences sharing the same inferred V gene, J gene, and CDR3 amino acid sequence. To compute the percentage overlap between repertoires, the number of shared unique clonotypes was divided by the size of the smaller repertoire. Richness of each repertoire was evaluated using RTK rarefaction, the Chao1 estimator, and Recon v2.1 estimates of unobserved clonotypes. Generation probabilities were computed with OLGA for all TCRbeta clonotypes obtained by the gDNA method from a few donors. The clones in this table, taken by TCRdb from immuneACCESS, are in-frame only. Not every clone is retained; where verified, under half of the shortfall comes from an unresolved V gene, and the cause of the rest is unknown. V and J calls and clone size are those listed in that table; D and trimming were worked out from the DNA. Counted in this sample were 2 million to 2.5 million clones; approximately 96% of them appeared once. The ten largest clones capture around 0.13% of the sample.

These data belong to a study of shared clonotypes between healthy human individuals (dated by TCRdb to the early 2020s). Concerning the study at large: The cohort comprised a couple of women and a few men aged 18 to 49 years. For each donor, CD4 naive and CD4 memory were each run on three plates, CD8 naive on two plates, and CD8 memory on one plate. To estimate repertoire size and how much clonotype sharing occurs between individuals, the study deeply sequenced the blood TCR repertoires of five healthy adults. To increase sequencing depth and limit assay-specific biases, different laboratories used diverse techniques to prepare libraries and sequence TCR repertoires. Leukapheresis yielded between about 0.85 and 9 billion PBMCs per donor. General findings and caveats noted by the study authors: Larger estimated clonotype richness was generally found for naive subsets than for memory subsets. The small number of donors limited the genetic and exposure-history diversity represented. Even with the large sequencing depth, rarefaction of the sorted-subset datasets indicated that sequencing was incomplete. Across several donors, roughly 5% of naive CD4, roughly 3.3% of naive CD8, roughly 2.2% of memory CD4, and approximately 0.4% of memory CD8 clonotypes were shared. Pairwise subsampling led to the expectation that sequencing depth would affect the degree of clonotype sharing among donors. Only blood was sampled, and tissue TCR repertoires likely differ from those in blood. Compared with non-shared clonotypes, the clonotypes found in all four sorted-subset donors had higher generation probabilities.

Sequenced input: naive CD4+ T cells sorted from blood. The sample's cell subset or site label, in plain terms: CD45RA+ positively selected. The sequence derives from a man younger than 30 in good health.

The CDR3 here reads CASSFQSGSDEQYF. Here is the DNA: TGTGCCAGCAGCTTTCAAAGCGGGTCCGACGAGCAGTACTTC. The chain was built from TRBV2 and TRBJ2-7; possibly the D gene is TRBD2, per 6 matching bases. The CDR3 runs 14 amino acids, cysteine and phenylalanine included. The only DNA kept is the CDR3, 42 bases in frame from the first base. V is pared back by 6 bases and J by 5 bases, with 17 bases lying between the germline termini. CDR1 is given as SNHLY and CDR2 as FYNNEI, both from the germline V gene.